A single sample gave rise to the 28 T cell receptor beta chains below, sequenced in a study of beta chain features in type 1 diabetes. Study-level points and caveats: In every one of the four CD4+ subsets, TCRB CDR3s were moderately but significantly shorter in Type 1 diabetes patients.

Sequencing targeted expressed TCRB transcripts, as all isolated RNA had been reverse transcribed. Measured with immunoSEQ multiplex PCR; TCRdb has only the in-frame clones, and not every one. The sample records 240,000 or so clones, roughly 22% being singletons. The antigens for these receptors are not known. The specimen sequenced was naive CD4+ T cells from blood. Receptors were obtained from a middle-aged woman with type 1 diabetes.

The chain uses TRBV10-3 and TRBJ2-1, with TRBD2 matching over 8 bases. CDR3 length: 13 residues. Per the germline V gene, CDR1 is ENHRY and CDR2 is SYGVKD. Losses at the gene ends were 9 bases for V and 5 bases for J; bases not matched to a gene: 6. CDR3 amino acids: CAIAGVLDNEQFF. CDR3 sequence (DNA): TGTGCCATAGCGGGGGTCCTTGACAATGAGCAGTTCTTC.

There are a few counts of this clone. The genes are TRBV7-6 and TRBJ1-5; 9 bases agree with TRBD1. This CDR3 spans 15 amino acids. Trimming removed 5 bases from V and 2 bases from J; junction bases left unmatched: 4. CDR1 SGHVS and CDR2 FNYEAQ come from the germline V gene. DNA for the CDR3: TGTGCCAGCAGCCCGGGACAGGGAGGCAATCAGCCCCAGCATTTT. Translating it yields CASSPGQGGNQPQHF.

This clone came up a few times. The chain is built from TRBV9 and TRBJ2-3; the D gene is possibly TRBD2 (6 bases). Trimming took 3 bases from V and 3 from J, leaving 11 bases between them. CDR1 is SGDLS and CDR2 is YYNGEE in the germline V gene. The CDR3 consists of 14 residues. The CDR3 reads CASSARRGTDTQYF. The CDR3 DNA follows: TGTGCCAGCAGCGCTCGCCGGGGGACAGATACGCAGTATTTT.

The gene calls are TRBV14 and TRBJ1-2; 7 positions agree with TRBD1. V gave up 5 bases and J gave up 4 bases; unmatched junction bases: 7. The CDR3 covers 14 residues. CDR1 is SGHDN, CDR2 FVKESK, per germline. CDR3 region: CASSGDSLSYGYTF. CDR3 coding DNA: TGTGCCAGCAGCGGGGACAGCCTATCCTATGGCTACACCTTC.

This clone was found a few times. DNA for the CDR3: TGTGCCTGGAGTGCGGGGAGCAGCGACGCCGAAAAACTGTTTTTT. This codes for CAWSAGSSDAEKLFF. The chain recombines TRBV30 with TRBJ1-4, with no clear D. The V gene's germline CDR1 is GTSNPN and CDR2 SVGIG (reference sequence). Trimming left V 1 base short and J 8 bases short, with 17 bases between. The CDR3 is 15 residues long.

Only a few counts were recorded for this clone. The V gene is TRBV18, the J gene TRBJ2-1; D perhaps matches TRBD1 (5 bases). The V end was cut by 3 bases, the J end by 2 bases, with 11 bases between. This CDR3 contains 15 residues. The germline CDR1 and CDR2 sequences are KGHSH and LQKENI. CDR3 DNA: TGTGCCAGCTCACCCGGACAAGATACCTACAATGAGCAGTTCTTC. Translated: CASSPGQDTYNEQFF.

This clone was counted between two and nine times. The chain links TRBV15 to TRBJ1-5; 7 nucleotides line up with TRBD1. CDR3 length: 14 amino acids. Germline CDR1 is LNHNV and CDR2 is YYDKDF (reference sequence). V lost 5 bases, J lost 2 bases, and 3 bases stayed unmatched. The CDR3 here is CATSSGQGNQPQHF. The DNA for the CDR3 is TGTGCCACCAGCTCCGGACAGGGCAATCAGCCCCAGCATTTT.

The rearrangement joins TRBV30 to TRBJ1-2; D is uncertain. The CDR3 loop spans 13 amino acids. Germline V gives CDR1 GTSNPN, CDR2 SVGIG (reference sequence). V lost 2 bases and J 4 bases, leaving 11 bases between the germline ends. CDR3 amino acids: CAWSPRVAYGYTF. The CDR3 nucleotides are TGTGCCTGGAGTCCCCGTGTAGCCTATGGCTACACCTTC. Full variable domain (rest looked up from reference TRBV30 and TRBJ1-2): SQTIHQWPATLVQPVGSPLSLECTVEGTSNPNLYWYRQAAGRGLQLLFYSVGIGQISSEVPQNLSASRPQDRQFILSSKKLLLSDSGFYLCAWSPRVAYGYTFGSGTRLTVV.

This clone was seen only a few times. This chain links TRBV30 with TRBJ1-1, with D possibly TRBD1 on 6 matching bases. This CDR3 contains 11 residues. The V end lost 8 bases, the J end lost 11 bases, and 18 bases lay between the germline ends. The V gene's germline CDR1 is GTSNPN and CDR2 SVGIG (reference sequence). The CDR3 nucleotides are TGTGCCGGCCACCTAACAGGGTCCGCTTTCTTT. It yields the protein CAGHLTGSAFF.

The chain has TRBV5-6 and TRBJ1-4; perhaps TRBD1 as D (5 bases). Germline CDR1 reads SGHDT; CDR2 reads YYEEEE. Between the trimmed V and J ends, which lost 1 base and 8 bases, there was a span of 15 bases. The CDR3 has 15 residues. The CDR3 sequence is CASSLRQGIGEKLFF. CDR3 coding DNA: TGTGCCAGCAGCTTGAGGCAGGGAATCGGAGAAAAACTGTTTTTT.

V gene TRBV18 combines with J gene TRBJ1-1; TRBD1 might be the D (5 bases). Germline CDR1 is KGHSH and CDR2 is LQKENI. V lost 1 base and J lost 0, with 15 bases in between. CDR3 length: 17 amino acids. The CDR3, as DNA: TGTGCCAGCTCACCACAAGTCGGCAGGGTCTTGAACACTGAAGCTTTCTTT. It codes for CASSPQVGRVLNTEAFF.

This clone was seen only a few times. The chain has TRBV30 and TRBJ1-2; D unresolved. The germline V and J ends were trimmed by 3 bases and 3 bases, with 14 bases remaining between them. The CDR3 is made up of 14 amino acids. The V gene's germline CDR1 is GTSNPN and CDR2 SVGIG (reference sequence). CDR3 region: CAWSPSPGDYGYTF. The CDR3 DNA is TGTGCCTGGAGCCCGTCCCCGGGAGACTATGGCTACACCTTC.

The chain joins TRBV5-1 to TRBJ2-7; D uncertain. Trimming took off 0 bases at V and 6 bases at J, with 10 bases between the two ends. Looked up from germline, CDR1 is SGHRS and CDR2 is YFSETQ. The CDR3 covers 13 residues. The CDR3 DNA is TGCGCCAGCAGCTTGGAGAATAGAGGCGAGCAGTACTTC. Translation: CASSLENRGEQYF.

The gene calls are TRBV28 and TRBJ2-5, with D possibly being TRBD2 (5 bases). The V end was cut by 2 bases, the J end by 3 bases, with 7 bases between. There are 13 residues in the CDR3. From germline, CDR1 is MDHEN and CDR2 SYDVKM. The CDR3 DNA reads TGTGCCAGCAGTTTACGACTAAAAGAGACCCAGTACTTC. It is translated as CASSLRLKETQYF.

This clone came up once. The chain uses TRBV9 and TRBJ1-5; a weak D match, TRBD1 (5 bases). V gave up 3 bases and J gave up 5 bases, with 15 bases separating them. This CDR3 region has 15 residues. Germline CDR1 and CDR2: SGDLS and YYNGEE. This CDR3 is CASSAGTSGYQPQHF. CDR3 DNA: TGTGCCAGCAGCGCTGGGACTTCGGGGTATCAGCCCCAGCATTTT.

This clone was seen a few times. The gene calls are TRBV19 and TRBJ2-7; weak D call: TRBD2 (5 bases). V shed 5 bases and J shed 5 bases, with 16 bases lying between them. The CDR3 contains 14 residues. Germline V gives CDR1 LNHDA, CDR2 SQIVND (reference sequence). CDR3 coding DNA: TGTGCCAGTAGTGGCCGGGAAAAGGGCCACGAGCAGTACTTC. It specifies CASSGREKGHEQYF.

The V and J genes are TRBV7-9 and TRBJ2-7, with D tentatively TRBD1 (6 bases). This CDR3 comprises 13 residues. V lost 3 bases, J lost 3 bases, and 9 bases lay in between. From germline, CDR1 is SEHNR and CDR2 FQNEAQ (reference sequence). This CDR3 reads CASSLVGGYEQYF. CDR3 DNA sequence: TGTGCCAGCAGCTTGGTAGGGGGCTACGAGCAGTACTTC.

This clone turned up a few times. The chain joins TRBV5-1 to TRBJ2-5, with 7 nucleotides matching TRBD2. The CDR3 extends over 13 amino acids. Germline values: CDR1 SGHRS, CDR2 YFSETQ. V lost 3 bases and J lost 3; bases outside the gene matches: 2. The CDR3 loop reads CASSSGLKETQYF. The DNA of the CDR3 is TGCGCCAGCAGCTCGGGACTAAAAGAGACCCAGTACTTC.

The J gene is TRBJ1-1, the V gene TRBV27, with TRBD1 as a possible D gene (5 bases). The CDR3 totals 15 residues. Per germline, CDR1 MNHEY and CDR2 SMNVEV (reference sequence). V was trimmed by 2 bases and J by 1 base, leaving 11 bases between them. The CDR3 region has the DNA TGTGCCAGCAGTTTACGGGGGGTGGAGAACACTGAAGCTTTCTTT. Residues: CASSLRGVENTEAFF.

The CDR3 sequence is CASMSGGWNEQFF. The CDR3 nucleotides read TGTGCCAGTATGTCGGGGGGGTGGAATGAGCAGTTCTTC. This chain uses TRBV19 with TRBJ2-1; 8 nucleotides match TRBD2. The germline CDR1 and CDR2 sequences are LNHDA and SQIVND (reference sequence). The CDR3 is 13 amino acids. V lost 7 bases, J lost 7 bases, and 6 bases stayed unmatched.

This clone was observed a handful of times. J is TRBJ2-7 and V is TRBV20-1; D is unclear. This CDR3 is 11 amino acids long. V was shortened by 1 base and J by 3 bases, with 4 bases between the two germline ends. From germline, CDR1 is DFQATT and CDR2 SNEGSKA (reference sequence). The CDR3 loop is CSARALYEQYF. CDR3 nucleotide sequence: TGCAGTGCTAGAGCCCTCTACGAGCAGTACTTC.

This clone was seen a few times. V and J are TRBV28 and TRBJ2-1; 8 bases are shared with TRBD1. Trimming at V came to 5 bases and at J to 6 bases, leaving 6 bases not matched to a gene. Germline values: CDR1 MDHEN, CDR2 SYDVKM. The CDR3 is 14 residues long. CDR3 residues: CASSHGQGLNEQFF. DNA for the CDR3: TGTGCCAGCAGTCACGGACAGGGACTCAATGAGCAGTTCTTC.

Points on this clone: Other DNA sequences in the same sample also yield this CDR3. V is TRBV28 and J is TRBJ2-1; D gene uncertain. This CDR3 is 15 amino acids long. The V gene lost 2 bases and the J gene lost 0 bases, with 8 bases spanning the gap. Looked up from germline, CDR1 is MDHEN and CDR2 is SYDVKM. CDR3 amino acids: CASSLGRSSYNEQFF. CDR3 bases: TGTGCCAGCAGTTTAGGGCGCAGCTCCTACAATGAGCAGTTCTTC.

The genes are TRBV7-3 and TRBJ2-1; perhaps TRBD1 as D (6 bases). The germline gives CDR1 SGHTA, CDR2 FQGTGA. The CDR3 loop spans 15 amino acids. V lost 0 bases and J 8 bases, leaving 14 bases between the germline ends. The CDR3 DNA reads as TGTGCCAGCAGCTTAACGGCAGCCACAGGGCATGAGCAGTTCTTC. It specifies CASSLTAATGHEQFF.

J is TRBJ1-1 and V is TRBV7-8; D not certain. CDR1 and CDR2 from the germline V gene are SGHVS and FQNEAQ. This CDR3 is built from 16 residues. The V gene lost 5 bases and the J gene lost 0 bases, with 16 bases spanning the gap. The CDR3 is CASSPYRERMNTEAFF. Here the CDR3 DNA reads TGTGCCAGCAGCCCATACAGAGAACGTATGAACACTGAAGCTTTCTTT.

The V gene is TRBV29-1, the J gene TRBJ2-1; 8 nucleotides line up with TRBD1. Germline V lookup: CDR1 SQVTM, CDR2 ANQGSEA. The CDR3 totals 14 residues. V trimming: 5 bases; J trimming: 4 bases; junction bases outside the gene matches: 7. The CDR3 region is CSVTQGEFYNEQFF. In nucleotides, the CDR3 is TGCAGCGTTACACAGGGGGAGTTTTACAATGAGCAGTTCTTC.

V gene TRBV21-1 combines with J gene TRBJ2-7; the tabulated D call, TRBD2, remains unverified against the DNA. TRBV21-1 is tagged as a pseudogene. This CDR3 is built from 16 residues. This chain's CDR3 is CASSKAQREGREEQYF. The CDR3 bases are TGTGCCAGCAGCAAAGCCCAGCGGGAGGGCCGGGAAGAGCAGTACTTC.

DNA for the CDR3: TGTGCCTGGAGTCAGGGGACCCAAGAGACCCAGTACTTC. As protein: CAWSQGTQETQYF. The chain uses TRBV30 and TRBJ2-5; D might be TRBD1 (6 bases). This CDR3 has 13 residues. Germline V gene lookup returns CDR1 GTSNPN and CDR2 SVGIG (reference sequence). The V gene lost 2 bases and the J gene lost 1 base, with 8 bases spanning the gap.